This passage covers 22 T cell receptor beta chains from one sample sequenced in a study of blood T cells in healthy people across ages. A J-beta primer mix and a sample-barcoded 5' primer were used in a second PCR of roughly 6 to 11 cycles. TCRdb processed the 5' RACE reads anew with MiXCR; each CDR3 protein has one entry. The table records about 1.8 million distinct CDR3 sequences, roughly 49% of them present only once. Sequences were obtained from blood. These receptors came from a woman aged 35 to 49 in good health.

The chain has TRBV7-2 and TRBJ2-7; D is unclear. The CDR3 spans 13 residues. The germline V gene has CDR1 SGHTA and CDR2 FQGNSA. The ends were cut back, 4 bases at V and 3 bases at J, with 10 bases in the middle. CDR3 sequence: CASSSNNDYEQYF. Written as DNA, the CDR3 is TGTGCCAGCAGCTCGAATAATGACTACGAGCAGTACTTC. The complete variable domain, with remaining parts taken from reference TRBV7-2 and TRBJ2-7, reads GAGVSQSPSNKVTEKGKDVELRCDPISGHTALYWYRQSLGQGLEFLIYFQGNSAPDKSGLPSDRFSAERTGGSVSTLTIQRTQQEDSAVYLCASSSNNDYEQYFGPGTRLTVT.

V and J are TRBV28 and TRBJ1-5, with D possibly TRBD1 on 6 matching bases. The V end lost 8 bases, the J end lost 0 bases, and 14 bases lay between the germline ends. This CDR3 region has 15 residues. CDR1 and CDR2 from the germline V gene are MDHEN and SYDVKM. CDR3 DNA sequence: TGTGCCAGCCTTGGACAGCGAGTTAGCAATCAGCCCCAGCATTTT. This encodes CASLGQRVSNQPQHF.

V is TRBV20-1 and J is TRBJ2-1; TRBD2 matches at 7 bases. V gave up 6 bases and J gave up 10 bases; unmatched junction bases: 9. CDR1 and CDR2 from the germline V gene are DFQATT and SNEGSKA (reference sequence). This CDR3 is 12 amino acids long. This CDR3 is CSAFKAGPEQFF. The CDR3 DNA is TGCAGTGCCTTCAAAGCGGGGCCAGAGCAGTTCTTC.

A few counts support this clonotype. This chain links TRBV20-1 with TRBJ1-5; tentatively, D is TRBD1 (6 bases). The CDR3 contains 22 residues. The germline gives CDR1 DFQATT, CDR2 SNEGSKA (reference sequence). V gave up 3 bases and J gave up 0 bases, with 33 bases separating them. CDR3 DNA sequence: TGCAGTGCTAGGATGTTGGAGAGTCAGCGATGGACAGCCCCTTATAGCAATCAGCCCCAGCATTTT. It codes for CSARMLESQRWTAPYSNQPQHF.

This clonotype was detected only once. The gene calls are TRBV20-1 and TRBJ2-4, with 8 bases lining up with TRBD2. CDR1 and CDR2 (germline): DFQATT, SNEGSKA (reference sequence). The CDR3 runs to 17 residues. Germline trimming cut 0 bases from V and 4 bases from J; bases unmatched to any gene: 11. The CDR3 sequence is CSARDPGGGPGKNIQYF. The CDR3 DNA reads TGCAGTGCTAGAGATCCGGGAGGGGGACCGGGGAAAAACATTCAGTACTTC.

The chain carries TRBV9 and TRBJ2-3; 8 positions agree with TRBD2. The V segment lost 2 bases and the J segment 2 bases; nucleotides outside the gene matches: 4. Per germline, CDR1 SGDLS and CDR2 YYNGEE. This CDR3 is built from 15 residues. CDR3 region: CASSVSGGPTDTQYF. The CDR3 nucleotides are TGTGCCAGCAGCGTGAGCGGGGGCCCCACAGATACGCAGTATTTT.

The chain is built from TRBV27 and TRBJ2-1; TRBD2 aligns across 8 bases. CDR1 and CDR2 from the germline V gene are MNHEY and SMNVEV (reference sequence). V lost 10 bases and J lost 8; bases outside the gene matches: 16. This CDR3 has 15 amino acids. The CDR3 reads CATSPGTSFLDEQFF. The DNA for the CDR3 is TGTGCCACATCTCCCGGGACTAGTTTCCTAGATGAGCAGTTCTTC.

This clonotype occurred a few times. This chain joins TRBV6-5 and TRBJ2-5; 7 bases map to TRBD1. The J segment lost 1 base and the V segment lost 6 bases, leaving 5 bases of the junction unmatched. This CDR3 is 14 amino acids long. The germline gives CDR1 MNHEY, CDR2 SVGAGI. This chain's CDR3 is CASSKHRGQETQYF. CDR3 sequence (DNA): TGTGCCAGCAGCAAACACAGGGGCCAAGAGACCCAGTACTTC.

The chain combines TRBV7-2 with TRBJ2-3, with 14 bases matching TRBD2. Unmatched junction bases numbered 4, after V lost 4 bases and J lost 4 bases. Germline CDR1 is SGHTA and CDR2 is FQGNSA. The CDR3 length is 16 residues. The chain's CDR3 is CASSSTSGGGADTQYF. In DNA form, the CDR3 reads TGTGCCAGCAGCTCGACTAGCGGGGGGGGTGCAGATACGCAGTATTTT. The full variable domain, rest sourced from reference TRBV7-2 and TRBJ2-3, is GAGVSQSPSNKVTEKGKDVELRCDPISGHTALYWYRQSLGQGLEFLIYFQGNSAPDKSGLPSDRFSAERTGGSVSTLTIQRTQQEDSAVYLCASSSTSGGGADTQYFGPGTRLTVL.

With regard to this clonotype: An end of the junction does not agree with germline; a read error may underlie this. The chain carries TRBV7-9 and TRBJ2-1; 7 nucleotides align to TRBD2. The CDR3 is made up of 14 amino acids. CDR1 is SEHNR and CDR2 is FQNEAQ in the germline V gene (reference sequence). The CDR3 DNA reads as TGTGCCAGCAGCTTTGCGGGGGAGACTAATGAGCGGTTCTTC. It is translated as CASSFAGETNERFF.

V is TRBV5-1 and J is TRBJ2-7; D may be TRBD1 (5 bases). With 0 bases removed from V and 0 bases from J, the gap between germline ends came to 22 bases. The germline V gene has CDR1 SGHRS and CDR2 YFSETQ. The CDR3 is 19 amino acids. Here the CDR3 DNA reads TGCGCCAGCAGCTTGGGTGTAGGGTCAGGGCCCCAGAGCTCCTACGAGCAGTACTTC. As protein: CASSLGVGSGPQSSYEQYF.

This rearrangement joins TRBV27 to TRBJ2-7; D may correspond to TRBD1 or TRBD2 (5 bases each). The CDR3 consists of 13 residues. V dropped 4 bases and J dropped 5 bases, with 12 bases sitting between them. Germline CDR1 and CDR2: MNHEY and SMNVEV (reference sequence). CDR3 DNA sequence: TGTGCCAGCAGTTACAGGCCGGGGAACGAGCAGTACTTC. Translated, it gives CASSYRPGNEQYF.

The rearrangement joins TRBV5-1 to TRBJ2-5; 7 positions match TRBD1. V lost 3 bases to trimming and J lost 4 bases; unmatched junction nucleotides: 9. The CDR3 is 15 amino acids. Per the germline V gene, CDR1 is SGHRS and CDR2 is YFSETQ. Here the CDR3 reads CASSSIQGLGETQYF. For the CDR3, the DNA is TGCGCCAGCAGCTCGATACAGGGGTTGGGAGAGACCCAGTACTTC.

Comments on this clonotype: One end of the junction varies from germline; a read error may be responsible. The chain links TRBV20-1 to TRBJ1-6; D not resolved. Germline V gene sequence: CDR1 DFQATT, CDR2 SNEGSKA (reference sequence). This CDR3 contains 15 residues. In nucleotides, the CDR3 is TGCAATGCTAGATCCGGGGAGATCAGTAATTCACCCCTCCACTTT. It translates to CNARSGEISNSPLHF.

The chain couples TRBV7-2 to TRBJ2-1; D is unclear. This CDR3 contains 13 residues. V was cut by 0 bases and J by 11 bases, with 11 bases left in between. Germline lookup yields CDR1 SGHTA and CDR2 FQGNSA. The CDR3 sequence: CASSLALSSKQFF. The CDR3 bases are TGTGCCAGCAGCTTAGCGCTGTCGTCGAAGCAGTTCTTC. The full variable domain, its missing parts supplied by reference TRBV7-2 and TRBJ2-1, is GAGVSQSPSNKVTEKGKDVELRCDPISGHTALYWYRQSLGQGLEFLIYFQGNSAPDKSGLPSDRFSAERTGGSVSTLTIQRTQQEDSAVYLCASSLALSSKQFFGPGTRLTVL.

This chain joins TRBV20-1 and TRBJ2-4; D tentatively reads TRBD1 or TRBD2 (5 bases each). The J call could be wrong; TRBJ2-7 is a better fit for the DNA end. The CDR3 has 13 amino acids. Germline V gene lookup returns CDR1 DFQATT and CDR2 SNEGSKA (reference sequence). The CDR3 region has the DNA TGCAGTGCTAGTGAGGGGCTTCCCTTCGAGCAGTACTTC. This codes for CSASEGLPFEQYF.

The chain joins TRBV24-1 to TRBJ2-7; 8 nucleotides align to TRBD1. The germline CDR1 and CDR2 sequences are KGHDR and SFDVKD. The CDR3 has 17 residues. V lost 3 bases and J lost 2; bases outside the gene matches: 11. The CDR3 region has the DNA TGTGCCACCAGTGATAGGGCCACCGGACAGGGACCCTACGAGCAGTACTTC. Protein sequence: CATSDRATGQGPYEQYF.

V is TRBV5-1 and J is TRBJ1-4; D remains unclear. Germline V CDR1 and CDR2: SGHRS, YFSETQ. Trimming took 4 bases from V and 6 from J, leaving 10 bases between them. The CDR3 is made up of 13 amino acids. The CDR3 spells CASSPDVDEKLFF. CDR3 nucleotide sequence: TGCGCCAGCAGCCCAGATGTAGATGAAAAACTGTTTTTT.

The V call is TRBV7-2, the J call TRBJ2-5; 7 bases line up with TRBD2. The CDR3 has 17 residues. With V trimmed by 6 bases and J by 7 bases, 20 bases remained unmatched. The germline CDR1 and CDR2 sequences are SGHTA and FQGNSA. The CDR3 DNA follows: TGTGCCAGCAGTCCCACGGGGCGGGGGAAAACGTGGGCGACCCAGTACTTC. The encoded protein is CASSPTGRGKTWATQYF. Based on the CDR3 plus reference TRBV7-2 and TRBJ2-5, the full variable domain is GAGVSQSPSNKVTEKGKDVELRCDPISGHTALYWYRQSLGQGLEFLIYFQGNSAPDKSGLPSDRFSAERTGGSVSTLTIQRTQQEDSAVYLCASSPTGRGKTWATQYFGPGTRLLVL.

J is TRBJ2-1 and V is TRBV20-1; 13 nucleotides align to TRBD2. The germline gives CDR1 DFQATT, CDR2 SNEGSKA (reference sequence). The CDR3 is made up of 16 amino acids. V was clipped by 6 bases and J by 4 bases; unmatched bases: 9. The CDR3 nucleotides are TGCAGTGCCACGGCGACTAGCGGGGGGCCTTACAATGAGCAGTTCTTC. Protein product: CSATATSGGPYNEQFF.

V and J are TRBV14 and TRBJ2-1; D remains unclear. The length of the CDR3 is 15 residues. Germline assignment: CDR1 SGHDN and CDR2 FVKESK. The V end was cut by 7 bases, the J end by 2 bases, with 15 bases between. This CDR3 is CASTPGLVPYNEQFF. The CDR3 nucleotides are TGTGCCAGCACCCCTGGTTTAGTTCCCTACAATGAGCAGTTCTTC.

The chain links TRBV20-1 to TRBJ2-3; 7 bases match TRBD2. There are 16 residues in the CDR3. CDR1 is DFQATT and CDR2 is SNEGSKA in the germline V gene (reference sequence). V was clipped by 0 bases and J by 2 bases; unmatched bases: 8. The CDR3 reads CSAREPGGSLTDTQYF. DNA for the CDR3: TGCAGTGCTAGAGAGCCGGGGGGATCCCTCACAGATACGCAGTATTTT.